The 17 T cell receptor beta chains below come from one sample, sequenced in a study of cytomegalovirus exposure and HLA in healthy donors (dated by TCRdb to the late 2010s). Library preparation was by the immunoSEQ multiplex PCR assay. For the multiplex PCR, a mixture combining 60 forward primers for TCR Vbeta segments and 13 reverse primers for TCR Jbeta segments was used. This immuneACCESS table, as held by TCRdb, lists in-frame sequences with V and J called but not all clones. Of the missing ones, under half trace to an unresolved V gene in checked studies; the others have no known cause. The sample records 65,000 to 90,000 clones, approximately 79% of which are singletons. Jointly, the top ten make up 2% to 2.5% of the sample. Specimen: PBMCs. Receptors originate from a man aged 30 to 39 in good health and CMV-seronegative.

The count of this clone is one. This rearrangement joins TRBV7-3 to TRBJ1-6; 11 positions agree with TRBD1. V lost 5 bases, J lost 9 bases, and 6 bases stayed unmatched. The CDR3 is 15 amino acids. Germline CDR1 and CDR2: SGHTA and FQGTGA. CDR3 nucleotides: TGTGCCAGCAGCCCATCAGGGACAGGGGGTTCACCCCTCCACTTT. Translation gives CASSPSGTGGSPLHF.

A word on this clone: This specimen includes other DNA sequences encoding the same CDR3. This chain uses TRBV29-1 with TRBJ2-7, with 7 bases identical to TRBD2. The junction had 2 bases not matched to a gene; V was cut back by 4 bases and J by 2 bases. Germline V CDR1 and CDR2: SQVTM, ANQGSEA. CDR3 size: 12 residues. CDR3 in DNA: TGCAGCGTTGGGGAGGGGCCCTACGAGCAGTACTTC. Amino acid sequence: CSVGEGPYEQYF.

A few counts support this clone. This sequence joins TRBV4-2 and TRBJ2-7; D is unresolved. This CDR3 contains 15 residues. Germline CDR1 is LGHNA and CDR2 is YNFKEQ. Trimming shortened V by 10 bases and J by 4 bases, and 23 bases separated the two germline ends. The CDR3 DNA is TGTGCCATCATTTTCAAGGAGAAGACGGCATACGAGCAGTACTTC. Translating it yields CAIIFKEKTAYEQYF.

The CDR3 spells CASGQGADTQYF. The CDR3 DNA reads as TGTGCCAGTGGACAGGGGGCGGATACGCAGTATTTT. This sequence joins TRBV19 and TRBJ2-3; TRBD1 agrees at 11 bases. The CDR3 loop spans 12 amino acids. CDR1 LNHDA and CDR2 SQIVND come from the germline V gene (reference sequence). Germline trimming cut 8 bases from V and 6 bases from J; bases unmatched to any gene: 1.

The table lists this clone with a few counts. CDR3 protein: CASSPHRGYEQFF. CDR3 in DNA: TGCGCCAGCAGCCCGCACAGGGGGTATGAGCAGTTCTTC. The J gene is TRBJ2-1, the V gene TRBV4-3, with 8 bases that match TRBD1. CDR3 size: 13 residues. After removal of 4 bases from V and 8 bases from J, the junction contained 4 bases not matched to a gene. CDR1 is LGHNA and CDR2 is YSLEER in the germline V gene.

The V gene is TRBV5-1, the J gene TRBJ2-5; D is perhaps TRBD1 (6 bases). Germline V CDR1 and CDR2: SGHRS, YFSETQ. This CDR3 is built from 15 residues. V was clipped by 0 bases and J by 5 bases, with 14 bases between them. The CDR3 region has the DNA TGCGCCAGCAGCTTGGGGTGGGACATCCAGGAGACCCAGTACTTC. Translation: CASSLGWDIQETQYF.

The chain joins TRBV27 to TRBJ1-5, with 9 nucleotides matching TRBD1. The V and J ends lost 5 bases and 5 bases, in that order; junction bases with no gene match: 7. Germline V gene lookup returns CDR1 MNHEY and CDR2 SMNVEV (reference sequence). This CDR3 spans 15 amino acids. The CDR3 sequence is CASSPTGTGHQPQHF. CDR3 nucleotides: TGTGCCAGCAGTCCTACCGGGACAGGGCATCAGCCCCAGCATTTT.

The chain employs TRBV7-2 and TRBJ2-7; D remains ambiguous. Germline loops: CDR1 SGHTA, CDR2 FQGNSA. Trimming removed 3 bases from V and 6 bases from J, with 9 bases in between. The CDR3 sequence is 12 residues long. CDR3 nucleotide sequence: TGTGCCAGCAGCTTTGCTATCGGCGAGCAGTACTTC. It translates to CASSFAIGEQYF.

The chain uses TRBV11-2 and TRBJ2-7; 7 bases are a match to TRBD2. This CDR3 has 14 amino acids. Germline values: CDR1 SGHAT, CDR2 FQNNGV. Trimming took 7 bases from V and 0 from J; bases not matched to a gene: 6. In DNA form, the CDR3 reads TGTGCCAGCACCGTCGGCGGGAGCTCCTACGAGCAGTACTTC. Translating gives CASTVGGSSYEQYF. The variable domain in full, completed from reference TRBV11-2 and TRBJ2-7, reads EAGVAQSPRYKIIEKRQSVAFWCNPISGHATLYWYQQILGQGPKLLIQFQNNGVVDDSQLPKDRFSAERLKGVDSTLKIQPAKLEDSAVYLCASTVGGSSYEQYFGPGTRLTVT.

V and J are TRBV19 and TRBJ2-5, with 14 nucleotides matching TRBD2. Germline lookup yields CDR1 LNHDA and CDR2 SQIVND (reference sequence). Trimming cost V 5 bases and J 4 bases; bases outside gene matches: 6. The CDR3 spans 16 residues. The CDR3 protein is CASSQGLAGAAETQYF. CDR3 DNA sequence: TGTGCCAGTAGTCAGGGACTAGCGGGAGCCGCAGAGACCCAGTACTTC.

V gene TRBV7-2 combines with J gene TRBJ2-3; perhaps TRBD2 as D (5 bases). This CDR3 is 14 amino acids long. V shed 5 bases and J shed 0 bases, with 9 bases lying between them. Per the germline V gene, CDR1 is SGHTA and CDR2 is FQGNSA. The CDR3 reads CASSRRTSTDTQYF. The CDR3 coding sequence is TGTGCCAGCAGCCGACGGACTAGCACAGATACGCAGTATTTT.

The chain combines TRBV19 with TRBJ2-1; D unclear. CDR3 length equals 12 residues. Germline CDR1 reads LNHDA; CDR2 reads SQIVND (reference sequence). V was cut by 3 bases and J by 4 bases, with 4 bases left in between. In nucleotides, the CDR3 is TGTGCCAGTAGTATCTTTTACAATGAGCAGTTCTTC. This sequence encodes CASSIFYNEQFF.

This clone appeared a few times. The chain is built from TRBV7-2 and TRBJ1-4; no firm D call. The CDR3 has 13 residues. Trimming removed 5 bases from V and 8 bases from J, with 12 bases in between. Germline loops: CDR1 SGHTA, CDR2 FQGNSA. CDR3 sequence: CASSLGVWEKLFF. In DNA, the CDR3 is TGTGCCAGCAGCCTCGGGGTTTGGGAAAAACTGTTTTTT.

There are a few counts of this clone. This rearrangement joins TRBV2 to TRBJ1-1; D is uncertain. Per the germline V gene, CDR1 is SNHLY and CDR2 is FYNNEI. The CDR3 sequence is 12 residues long. The V and J ends lost 8 bases and 5 bases respectively, with 12 bases between them. The CDR3 spells CASSSAVTEAFF. The DNA for the CDR3 is TGTGCCAGCTCCTCGGCGGTTACTGAAGCTTTCTTT.

The chain is built from TRBV7-2 and TRBJ1-2; 7 bases match TRBD1. The germline V gene encodes CDR1 SGHTA and CDR2 FQGNSA. The V gene end was trimmed by 1 base and the J gene end by 1 base; junction bases not matched to a gene: 9. The CDR3 loop spans 17 amino acids. DNA for the CDR3: TGTGCCAGCAGCTTAGTAGTTAGGGGGCTGAGTAACTATGGCTACACCTTC. It is translated as CASSLVVRGLSNYGYTF. The full variable domain, its missing parts supplied by reference TRBV7-2 and TRBJ1-2, is GAGVSQSPSNKVTEKGKDVELRCDPISGHTALYWYRQSLGQGLEFLIYFQGNSAPDKSGLPSDRFSAERTGGSVSTLTIQRTQQEDSAVYLCASSLVVRGLSNYGYTFGSGTRLTVV.

The chain employs TRBV19 and TRBJ1-3; D may be TRBD1 (6 bases). The V gene lost 4 bases and the J gene lost 3 bases, with 10 bases spanning the gap. The CDR3 is made up of 14 amino acids. CDR1 and CDR2 (germline): LNHDA, SQIVND (reference sequence). CDR3 amino acids: CASSTGANGNTIYF. CDR3 coding DNA: TGTGCCAGTAGTACAGGGGCGAATGGAAACACCATATATTTT. The whole variable domain, remainder taken from reference TRBV19 and TRBJ1-3, is DGGITQSPKYLFRKEGQNVTLSCEQNLNHDAMYWYRQDPGQGLRLIYYSQIVNDFQKGDIAEGYSVSREKKESFPLTVTSAQKNPTAFYLCASSTGANGNTIYFGEGSWLTVV.

V and J are TRBV4-3 and TRBJ1-4; 7 bases align to TRBD1. V lost 3 bases to trimming and J lost 0 bases; unmatched junction nucleotides: 10. The CDR3 contains 18 residues. Germline CDR1 and CDR2: LGHNA and YSLEER. CDR3 sequence: CASSHAGTDYATNEKLFF. The CDR3 nucleotides are TGCGCCAGCAGCCATGCCGGGACAGACTATGCAACTAATGAAAAACTGTTTTTT.